A single sample gave rise to the 27 T cell receptor beta chains below, sequenced in a study of identical twins. TCRdb called the 5' RACE reads again in MiXCR, with one record for every CDR3 protein. Here the sample spans about 220,000 distinct CDR3 sequences, around 10% being singletons. The sample was memory (CD45RO+) T cells sorted from blood. All receptors come from a woman under 30 in good health.

At least ten counts were recorded for this clonotype. J is TRBJ1-1 and V is TRBV12-3 or TRBV12-4, with no clear D. With 6 bases removed from V and 10 bases from J, the gap between germline ends came to 12 bases. The CDR3 totals 11 residues. CDR3 nucleotide sequence: TGTGCCAGCAGCTATAGGCTGGGAGCTTTCTTT. Translated: CASSYRLGAFF.

The sample holds a few counts of this clonotype. The chain carries TRBV6-6 and TRBJ2-2; 7 bases match TRBD1. J was trimmed by 6 bases and V by 6 bases; bases with no gene match: 4. CDR1 and CDR2 from the germline V gene are MNHNY and SVGAGI (reference sequence). There are 13 residues in the CDR3. The CDR3 region is CASSNRGSGELFF. The CDR3 nucleotides read TGTGCCAGCAGCAACAGGGGTTCCGGGGAGCTGTTTTTT.

This chain links TRBV20-1 with TRBJ2-5; D call uncertain. The CDR3 is 11 residues long. V dropped 0 bases and J dropped 9 bases, with 8 bases sitting between them. The germline V gene has CDR1 DFQATT and CDR2 SNEGSKA (reference sequence). CDR3 residues: CSARDQSSQYF. For the CDR3, the DNA is TGCAGTGCTAGAGATCAATCTTCCCAGTACTTC.

The J gene is TRBJ2-7, the V gene TRBV11-2; a weak D match, TRBD1 (7 bases). This CDR3 spans 16 amino acids. The germline V and J ends were trimmed by 5 bases and 5 bases, with 22 bases remaining between them. The germline V gene has CDR1 SGHAT and CDR2 FQNNGV. CDR3 bases: TGTGCCAGCAGCCCGCAGGGGGTAGCGGCAAAGAACGAGCAGTACTTC. It specifies CASSPQGVAAKNEQYF.

In its sample, this clonotype was seen many times. The chain combines TRBV6-5 with TRBJ1-1; D is unclear. The germline CDR1 and CDR2 sequences are MNHEY and SVGAGI. CDR3 size: 15 residues. V shed 0 bases and J shed 5 bases, with 13 bases lying between them. In DNA form, the CDR3 reads TGTGCCAGCAGTTACTCGGTGGGCGTGGGGACTGAAGCTTTCTTT. Its translation is CASSYSVGVGTEAFF.

The chain links TRBV20-1 to TRBJ2-1; the D gene could be TRBD1 or TRBD2 (6 bases each). The germline V and J ends were trimmed by 6 bases and 7 bases, with 13 bases remaining between them. The CDR3 loop spans 12 amino acids. Germline V gene sequence: CDR1 DFQATT, CDR2 SNEGSKA (reference sequence). Here the CDR3 reads CSAMGGRNEQFF. The CDR3 nucleotides read TGCAGTGCCATGGGGGGCCGGAATGAGCAGTTCTTC.

This clonotype was detected ten times or more. The chain recombines TRBV12-3 or TRBV12-4 with TRBJ1-5; 7 bases map to TRBD1. Trimming removed 6 bases from V and 5 bases from J; junction bases left unmatched: 4. This CDR3 contains 13 residues. The CDR3 nucleotides are TGTGCCAGCAGGGAAACAGGGGATCAGCCCCAGCATTTT. Protein: CASRETGDQPQHF.

This clonotype was counted ten times or more. The genes are TRBV20-1 and TRBJ2-3; 13 bases are shared with TRBD2. V gave up 6 bases and J gave up 4 bases; unmatched junction bases: 4. CDR3 length: 14 amino acids. In germline, CDR1 is DFQATT, CDR2 SNEGSKA (reference sequence). The CDR3 DNA reads as TGCAGTGCAACGGGACTAGCGGGACCAGATACGCAGTATTTT. It specifies CSATGLAGPDTQYF.

This clonotype was counted at least ten times. The chain recombines TRBV20-1 with TRBJ2-1; 7 bases match TRBD2. The CDR3 contains 14 residues. Trimming at V came to 5 bases and at J to 2 bases, leaving 6 bases not matched to a gene. CDR1 is DFQATT and CDR2 is SNEGSKA in the germline V gene (reference sequence). The CDR3 region is CSAFLAGAYNEQFF. The CDR3 region has the DNA TGCAGTGCTTTTTTAGCGGGCGCCTACAATGAGCAGTTCTTC.

This clonotype has ten or more counts. The genes are TRBV27 and TRBJ2-3; 12 bases are shared with TRBD2. Germline CDR1 and CDR2: MNHEY and SMNVEV (reference sequence). The ends lost 6 bases at V and 0 bases at J; junction bases unmatched: 4. There are 16 residues in the CDR3. The CDR3 DNA follows: TGTGCCAGCAGCCCTCTAGCGGGAGGGAGCACAGATACGCAGTATTTT. Protein sequence: CASSPLAGGSTDTQYF.

This clonotype turned up a few times. The chain couples TRBV6-2 or TRBV6-3 to TRBJ1-5, with D possibly matching TRBD1 (6 bases). The V gene lost 8 bases and the J gene lost 4 bases, with 12 bases spanning the gap. Germline loops: CDR1 MNHEY, CDR2 SVGEGT. The CDR3 is made up of 13 amino acids. CDR3 bases: TGTGCCAGCGGCGGACAGTTAAATCAGCCCCAGCATTTT. Protein: CASGGQLNQPQHF.

The V gene is TRBV5-1, the J gene TRBJ2-6, with unresolved D. V was clipped by 4 bases and J by 4 bases, with 9 bases between them. The CDR3 length is 14 residues. Germline V gene lookup returns CDR1 SGHRS and CDR2 YFSETQ. The CDR3 DNA reads TGCGCCAGCAGCGATGAACAAGGGGCCAACGTCCTGACTTTC. Residues: CASSDEQGANVLTF.

This clonotype was observed a few times. The genes are TRBV5-1 and TRBJ2-7; D is uncertain. Trimming removed 5 bases from V and 0 bases from J, with 15 bases in between. The germline V gene has CDR1 SGHRS and CDR2 YFSETQ. The CDR3 is 15 amino acids. CDR3 loop: CASSSGRGSSYEQYF. The CDR3 DNA follows: TGCGCCAGCAGTTCCGGGCGCGGAAGCTCCTACGAGCAGTACTTC.

This clonotype was recorded a few times. As DNA, the CDR3 is TGTGCCAGCGGCCATGGGACTAGCGGGAGCTCCTACGAGCAGTACTTC. This sequence encodes CASGHGTSGSSYEQYF. The V and J genes are TRBV7-9 and TRBJ2-7; 14 bases line up with TRBD2. Germline V lookup: CDR1 SEHNR, CDR2 FQNEAQ (reference sequence). The trim removed 8 bases at V and 0 bases at J, leaving 6 bases unmatched. The length of the CDR3 is 16 residues.

The sample holds many counts of this clonotype. The chain is built from TRBV7-9 and TRBJ2-5; maybe TRBD2 (6 bases). V was pared by 4 bases and J by 5 bases, with 11 bases between. This CDR3 region has 13 residues. Per the germline V gene, CDR1 is SEHNR and CDR2 is FQNEAQ (reference sequence). The CDR3 loop is CASSSTRLETQYF. The CDR3 bases are TGTGCCAGCAGCTCGACTAGACTGGAGACCCAGTACTTC.

The chain couples TRBV6-4 to TRBJ2-1, with TRBD2 identical over 12 bases. After removal of 3 bases from V and 7 bases from J, the junction contained 7 bases not matched to a gene. The CDR3 is made up of 16 amino acids. CDR1 and CDR2 (germline): MRHNA, SNTAGT. Written as DNA, the CDR3 is TGTGCCAGCAGTGAATGGACTAGCGGGGACTTAAATGAGCAGTTCTTC. Its translation: CASSEWTSGDLNEQFF.

This clonotype was counted many times. The chain employs TRBV7-2 and TRBJ2-7; 9 bases map to TRBD2. The germline V gene has CDR1 SGHTA and CDR2 FQGNSA. V trimming: 4 bases; J trimming: 3 bases; junction bases outside the gene matches: 13. The CDR3 runs 17 residues. The CDR3 protein is CASSYPTPGLAHYEQYF. In DNA form, the CDR3 reads TGTGCCAGCAGCTACCCCACTCCGGGACTAGCCCACTACGAGCAGTACTTC.

This clonotype was recorded many times. The J gene is TRBJ2-5, the V gene TRBV5-1; the D gene could be TRBD1 or TRBD2 (5 bases each). Germline V gene data show CDR1 as SGHRS and CDR2 as YFSETQ. The CDR3 has 14 amino acids. Trimming removed 4 bases from V and 5 bases from J, with 15 bases in between. CDR3 region: CASSPGTARETQYF. CDR3 DNA: TGCGCCAGCAGCCCGGGGACGGCAAGGGAGACCCAGTACTTC.

There are a few counts of this clonotype. A clone one base away is much larger, so this may be a read error. The J gene is TRBJ2-7, the V gene TRBV27; 7 nucleotides match TRBD2. The CDR3 spans 15 residues. Germline values: CDR1 MNHEY, CDR2 SMNVEV (reference sequence). With V trimmed by 6 bases and J by 7 bases, 15 bases remained unmatched. Here the CDR3 reads CASRPTSLGGCEQYF. Here the CDR3 DNA reads TGTGCCAGCAGGCCAACCTCCCTGGGGGGGTGTGAGCAGTACTTC.

This clonotype was seen a handful of times. The chain carries TRBV3-1 and TRBJ2-1, with TRBD2 matching over 8 bases. Trimming at V came to 0 bases and at J to 6 bases, leaving 7 bases not matched to a gene. This CDR3 spans 16 amino acids. From germline, CDR1 is LGHDT and CDR2 YNNKEL (reference sequence). The CDR3 DNA reads TGTGCCAGCAGCCAAGACCGGGGGGGAGGGCCCAATGAGCAGTTCTTC. The encoded protein is CASSQDRGGGPNEQFF.

This clonotype was seen more than once but under ten times. The gene calls are TRBV20-1 and TRBJ2-2; D is perhaps TRBD1 (5 bases). V was cut by 3 bases and J by 5 bases, with 13 bases left in between. This CDR3 is 14 amino acids long. Germline CDR1 DFQATT, CDR2 SNEGSKA (reference sequence). CDR3: CSARRQGGTGELFF. The CDR3 nucleotides read TGCAGTGCTAGGCGGCAGGGTGGGACCGGGGAGCTGTTTTTT.

This clonotype occurred a few times. The genes are TRBV20-1 and TRBJ2-7; 8 bases line up with TRBD2. J lost 5 bases, V lost 0 bases, and 6 bases had no gene match. Looked up from germline, CDR1 is DFQATT and CDR2 is SNEGSKA (reference sequence). This CDR3 spans 14 amino acids. The CDR3 nucleotides read TGCAGTGCTAGAGATCCTGGACTAGCCCACGAGCAGTACTTC. It specifies CSARDPGLAHEQYF.

V gene TRBV2 combines with J gene TRBJ2-3; no firm D call. Trimming cost V 7 bases and J 6 bases, with 11 bases left between them. The germline CDR1 and CDR2 sequences are SNHLY and FYNNEI. The CDR3 length is 12 residues. As DNA, the CDR3 is TGTGCCAGCACCCCCCTGTGGGATACGCAGTATTTT. Residues: CASTPLWDTQYF.

This rearrangement joins TRBV6-5 to TRBJ2-3, with 9 bases lining up with TRBD1. V lost 6 bases and J lost 4; bases outside the gene matches: 11. The CDR3 has 16 amino acids. CDR1 is MNHEY and CDR2 is SVGAGI in the germline V gene. CDR3 in DNA: TGTGCCAGCAGGTTAACCGGGACAGGGTCCCCAGATACGCAGTATTTT. Its translation: CASRLTGTGSPDTQYF.

This clonotype was seen ten or more times. CDR3 nucleotides: TGCGCCAGCAGTTCCCAGGGGAGCTCCGATGAGCAGTTCTTC. It translates to CASSSQGSSDEQFF. The chain has TRBV5-1 and TRBJ2-1; D possibly corresponds to TRBD1 (6 bases). Germline V gene lookup returns CDR1 SGHRS and CDR2 YFSETQ. V dropped 5 bases and J dropped 8 bases, with 17 bases sitting between them. This CDR3 is built from 14 residues.

This clonotype came up a few times. The chain employs TRBV20-1 and TRBJ2-5; possibly TRBD2 for D (6 bases). V was shortened by 5 bases and J by 3 bases, with 7 bases between the two germline ends. CDR1 is DFQATT, CDR2 SNEGSKA, per germline (reference sequence). This CDR3 is built from 11 residues. CDR3 in DNA: TGCAGTGCTTGGGGGGAAGAGACCCAGTACTTC. Translated: CSAWGEETQYF.

This clonotype was counted a few times. The V and J genes are TRBV20-1 and TRBJ1-1, with D perhaps TRBD1 (5 bases). There are 11 residues in the CDR3. CDR1 is DFQATT, CDR2 SNEGSKA, per germline (reference sequence). Written as DNA, the CDR3 is TGCAGGGGACTGGGGAACACTGAAGCTTTCTTT. Translated, it gives CRGLGNTEAFF.